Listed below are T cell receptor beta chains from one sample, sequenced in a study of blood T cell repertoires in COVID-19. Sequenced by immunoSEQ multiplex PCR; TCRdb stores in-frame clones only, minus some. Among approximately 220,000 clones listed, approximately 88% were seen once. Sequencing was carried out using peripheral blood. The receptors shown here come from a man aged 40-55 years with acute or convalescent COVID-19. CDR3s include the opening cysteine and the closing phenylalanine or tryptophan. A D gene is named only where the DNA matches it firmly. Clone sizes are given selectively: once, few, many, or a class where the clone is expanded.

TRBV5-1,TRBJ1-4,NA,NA,TGCGCCAGCAGCCGGGTCTACAATGAAAAACTGTTTTTT,CASSRVYNEKLFF
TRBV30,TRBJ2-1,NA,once,TGTGCGTGGGCGAGGAGGCCTAACGGTGAGCAGTTCTTC,CAWARRPNGEQFF
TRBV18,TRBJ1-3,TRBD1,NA,TGTGCCAGCTCACCTACCGGGACAGGGGTTGGAAACACCATATATTTT,CASSPTGTGVGNTIYF
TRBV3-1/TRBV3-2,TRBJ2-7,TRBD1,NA,TGTGCCAGCAGCCAAGATCCCGGGACAGGGGGTTACGAGCAGTACTTC,CASSQDPGTGGYEQYF
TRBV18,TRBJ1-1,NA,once,TGTGCCAGCTCACCTACAGGGAACACTGAAGCTTTCTTT,CASSPTGNTEAFF
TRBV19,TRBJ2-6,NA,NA,TGTGCCAGTAGTATTTCGGGAGTTGGGGCCAACGTCCTGACTTTC,CASSISGVGANVLTF
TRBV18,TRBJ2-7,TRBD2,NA,TGTGCCAGCTCACCCCTAGCGGGAGGGGCCTACGAGCAGTACTTC,CASSPLAGGAYEQYF
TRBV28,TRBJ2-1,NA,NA,TGTGCCAGCAGTTTCTCCCAGGCGAAGTTCTTC,CASSFSQAKFF
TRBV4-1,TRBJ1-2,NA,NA,TGCGCCAGCAGCCCCCCAGGACAGCTTAGCTATGGCTACACCTTC,CASSPPGQLSYGYTF
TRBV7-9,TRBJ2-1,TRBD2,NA,TGTGCCAGCAGCCCCAGACTAGCGGGAGGCAATGAGCAGTTCTTC,CASSPRLAGGNEQFF
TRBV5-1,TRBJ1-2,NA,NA,TGCGCCAGCAGCCTCGGGTCAGACCATGGCTACACCTTC,CASSLGSDHGYTF
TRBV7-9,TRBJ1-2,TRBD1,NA,TGTGCCAGCAGCCAGGGGGGAAGGGGCCTATCTTCTTATGGCTACACCTTC,CASSQGGRGLSSYGYTF
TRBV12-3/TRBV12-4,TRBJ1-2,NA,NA,TGTGCCAGCAGTTTTTCTTCCGGTTATGGCTACACCTTC,CASSFSSGYGYTF
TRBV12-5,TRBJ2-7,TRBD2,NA,TGTGCTAGTGGCCAGGGACTAGATCCCTACGAGCAGTACTTC,CASGQGLDPYEQYF
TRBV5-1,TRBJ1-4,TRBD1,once,TGCGCCAGCAGCGAGGGGACAGTAAGAAATGAAAAACTGTTTTTT,CASSEGTVRNEKLFF
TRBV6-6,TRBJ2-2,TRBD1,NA,TGTGCCAGCAGTTATCGACAGGGGGCAAGCGGGGAGCTGTTTTTT,CASSYRQGASGELFF
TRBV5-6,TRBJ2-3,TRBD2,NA,TGTGCCAGCAGCTTGGCCGGGGGGAGTGGAGATACGCAGTATTTT,CASSLAGGSGDTQYF
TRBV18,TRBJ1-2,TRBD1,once,TGTGCCAGCTCACCCAGACAGGGGGGCAACTATGGCTACACCTTC,CASSPRQGGNYGYTF
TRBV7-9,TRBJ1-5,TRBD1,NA,TGTGCCAGCAGTCCTGGACAGGAAAGCAATCAGCCCCAGCATTTT,CASSPGQESNQPQHF
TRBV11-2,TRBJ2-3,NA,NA,TGTGCCAGCAGCTTCGTCCGGGCAGATACGCAGTATTTT,CASSFVRADTQYF
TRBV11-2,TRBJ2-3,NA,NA,TGTGCCAGCAGCTTAGATTTCCTAACCACAGATACGCAGTATTTT,CASSLDFLTTDTQYF
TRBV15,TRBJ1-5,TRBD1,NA,TGTGCCACCAGCGGATACAGGGGGGGTCAGCCCCAGCATTTT,CATSGYRGGQPQHF
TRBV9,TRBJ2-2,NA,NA,TGTGCCAGCAGCGTTCAGTACACCGGGGAGCTGTTTTTT,CASSVQYTGELFF
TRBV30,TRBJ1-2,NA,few,TGTGCCTGGAGTGCCCCCAGGGGATCCAGAGGCTACACCTTC,CAWSAPRGSRGYTF
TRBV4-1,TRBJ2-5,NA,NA,TGCGCCAGCAGCTTCTTAGGAGAGGGAGAGACCCAGTACTTC,CASSFLGEGETQYF
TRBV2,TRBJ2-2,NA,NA,TGTGCCAGCAGTAGGACGACACGGGGGGCGAGCACCGGGGAGCTGTTTTTT,CASSRTTRGASTGELFF
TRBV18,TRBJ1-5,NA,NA,TGTGCCAGCTCACCAAGTCACAGGGATCAGCCCCAGCATTTT,CASSPSHRDQPQHF